This T cell receptor (beta chain) was observed in a study of blood T cell repertoires in COVID-19 (dated by TCRdb to the early 2020s). Notes on the research overall: Collaborator samples came from the United States, Italy and Spain and covered acute and convalescent phases of COVID-19. The material from the prospective study consisted of cDNA or gDNA derived from T cells, B-cell-depleted T cells, or PBMCs. The dataset comprised deeply sampled blood TCRbeta repertoires from subjects exposed to, actively infected with, or recovered from COVID-19. The repertoires were made available in a free public database intended to serve as a resource for research on the immune response to SARS-CoV-2. The samples were drawn from the first 160 participants of the ongoing ImmuneRACE study and from 1,254 subjects provided by 6 global collaborators. A de-identified subject ID, COVID-19 status, age in years and sex were almost always included in the sample metadata. Where HLA class I and class II types were available, the types were taken from metadata supplied by the sample provider, not from assay-based typing. Overall study results and their limits: The quantity of clinical and demographic metadata differed by source and by participant and was supplied without curation.

This clone occurred once. It has no known antigen specificity. No base quality values were provided; no much bigger clone lies one nucleotide off. Sequences GTSNPN (CDR1) and SVGIG (CDR2) are obtained from the germline V gene (reference sequence). The V and J ends are trimmed by 1 base and 3 bases, leaving 13 bases between them. Counted from cysteine to phenylalanine, this CDR3 has 14 amino acids. The retained sequence is limited to the CDR3, 42 bases, with the frame set at the first base. TCRbeta CDR3 regions were amplified from genomic DNA by means of the immunoSEQ Assay, a bias-controlled multiplex PCR. Concerning the study's data processing: The number of nucleated cells in each sample was estimated from the amplification of reference gene primers within the assay. To quantify the absolute abundance of each unique TCRbeta CDR3 rearrangement, sequence reads were collapsed and filtered. For each sample, productive Simpson clonality was calculated as the square root of Simpson's diversity index over productive rearrangements. Sourced from immuneACCESS, this table was stored by TCRdb with only in-frame sequences that have V and J called. A share of the clones is absent; for the studies checked, an unresolved V gene accounts for under half, and the remainder has no known explanation. The V and J calls and clone size are taken from that table; D and trimming were inferred from the DNA. The sample records approximately 210,000 clones, approximately 90% of which are singletons. The ten largest clonotypes hold about 4.2% of the sample.

Whole blood was collected in K2EDTA tubes by collaborating institutions according to the institutions' own protocols. For TCRbeta analysis, collaborators shipped samples in one of three forms: frozen whole blood, isolated PBMCs, or DNA extracted from either of those sample types. The V and J segments used are TRBV30 and TRBJ2-7; a tentative D call is TRBD2 (6 bases match). The receptor's source is a human donor in a cohort sampled during active COVID-19. Sequencing was done on a sample of peripheral blood. This receptor has the CDR3 CAWSEAGTIYEQYF. DNA sequence: TGTGCCTGGAGTGAGGCGGGAACAATCTACGAGCAGTACTTC.